This T cell receptor beta chain was obtained from a study of early T cells in non-severe SARS-CoV-2 infection. Study at large: Bulk RNA isolated from unsorted whole blood underwent sequencing; chains were not paired.

The V gene's germline CDR1 is SNHLY and CDR2 FYNNEI. The V and J ends lost 8 bases and 0 bases, in that order; junction bases with no gene match: 10. This CDR3 is 17 amino acids long. Each CDR3 protein is one row after TCRdb ran MiXCR on the 5' RACE reads. The profile shows over 85,000 distinct CDR3 sequences, roughly 13% of them singletons. The sample taken for sequencing was whole blood. This sequence originates from an adult who was a healthcare worker with PCR-confirmed SARS-CoV-2 infection or an uninfected control (not recorded which). The chain uses TRBV2 and TRBJ2-7, with 13 bases lining up with TRBD2. Here the CDR3 reads CASWTGGLAGSSYEQYF. The CDR3 DNA is TGTGCCAGCTGGACAGGGGGACTAGCGGGGAGCTCCTACGAGCAGTACTTC.